This T cell receptor (beta chain) appears in the sequencing data of a study of control samples from healthy donors and cancer patients. The CDR3 length is 14 residues. V was cut by 4 bases and J by 5 bases, with 12 bases left in between. Germline V CDR1 and CDR2: LGHNA, YSLEER. Method: immunoSEQ multiplex PCR; TCRdb's copy keeps in-frame clones and lacks some. In the table there are 150,000 to 200,000 clones, roughly 90% of which are singletons. The receptor comes from a woman in her forties or fifties in good health. Sequencing input: blood. This chain joins TRBV4-3 and TRBJ1-5; tentatively, D is TRBD1 (6 bases). The CDR3 DNA reads TGCGCCAGCAGCCTTTACAGGGAATATCAGCCCCAGCATTTT. Translated, it gives CASSLYREYQPQHF.